This passage covers 29 T cell receptor beta chains from one sample sequenced in a study of PD-L1 blockade in urothelial cancer. The assay was immunoSEQ multiplex PCR, and TCRdb's table has in-frame clones only and misses some. The sample shows about 88,000 clones, roughly 90% of them seen only once. Specimen: PBMCs, collected around atezolizumab (anti-PD-L1) treatment. The receptor source for this set is a man in his 60s with urothelial cancer.

The CDR3 protein is CASSKGQGNTEAFF. The CDR3 coding sequence is TGCGCCAGCAGCAAGGGACAGGGGAACACTGAAGCTTTCTTT. V is TRBV5-1 and J is TRBJ1-1, with 9 bases identical to TRBD1. J was trimmed by 1 base and V by 4 bases; bases with no gene match: 2. Germline V CDR1 and CDR2: SGHRS, YFSETQ. The CDR3 sequence is 14 residues long.

The chain combines TRBV7-9 with TRBJ2-7; 9 bases are shared with TRBD1. CDR3 length equals 15 residues. Trimming removed 0 bases from V and 5 bases from J; junction bases left unmatched: 5. Germline V gives CDR1 SEHNR, CDR2 FQNEAQ (reference sequence). CDR3 DNA: TGTGCCAGCAGCTTAGCCACAGGGGGCGGCCACGAGCAGTACTTC. Its protein product is CASSLATGGGHEQYF.

This clone was counted a single time. The CDR3 loop reads CSVERDRGVTEAFF. The CDR3 nucleotides read TGCAGCGTAGAAAGAGACAGGGGAGTCACTGAAGCTTTCTTT. V usage is TRBV29-1 and J usage is TRBJ1-1; TRBD1 agrees at 8 bases. There are 14 residues in the CDR3. V shed 6 bases, J shed 4 bases, and the junction held 10 bases outside the gene matches. Germline V gene sequence: CDR1 SQVTM, CDR2 ANQGSEA.

The V call is TRBV5-1, the J call TRBJ2-7; TRBD2 agrees at 8 bases. Germline V gene lookup returns CDR1 SGHRS and CDR2 YFSETQ. The CDR3 loop spans 14 amino acids. Trimming took 0 bases from V and 3 from J; bases not matched to a gene: 2. The CDR3 protein is CASSLVSGGYEQYF. CDR3 nucleotide sequence: TGCGCCAGCAGCTTGGTGAGCGGGGGCTACGAGCAGTACTTC.

This chain connects TRBV27 to TRBJ2-1; tentative D call: TRBD1 (6 bases). The V gene lost 4 bases and the J gene lost 4 bases, with 14 bases spanning the gap. CDR3 length: 15 residues. Looked up from germline, CDR1 is MNHEY and CDR2 is SMNVEV (reference sequence). The CDR3 coding sequence is TGTGCCAGCAGTTCAAGCCGGACAGAATACAATGAGCAGTTCTTC. It codes for CASSSSRTEYNEQFF.

This chain connects TRBV4-2 to TRBJ2-1; 15 bases are a match to TRBD2. The CDR3 length is 21 residues. From germline, CDR1 is LGHNA and CDR2 YNFKEQ. The trim removed 4 bases at V and 5 bases at J, leaving 18 bases unmatched. CDR3 coding DNA: TGTGCCAGCAGCCCCCAGGGGAGCTCGGGACTAGCGGGAGGAGGCCACAATGAGCAGTTCTTC. Translation gives CASSPQGSSGLAGGGHNEQFF.

This clone has only one observation. The chain carries TRBV5-1 and TRBJ2-1; D gene uncertain. This CDR3 contains 14 residues. V was trimmed by 0 bases and J by 3 bases, leaving 7 bases between them. Germline lookup yields CDR1 SGHRS and CDR2 YFSETQ. In DNA, the CDR3 is TGCGCCAGCAGCTTGGGTGCTAGCTACAATGAGCAGTTCTTC. This encodes CASSLGASYNEQFF.

This chain links TRBV4-2 with TRBJ2-5; 8 nucleotides line up with TRBD1. The germline V gene encodes CDR1 LGHNA and CDR2 YNFKEQ. CDR3 length: 18 residues. Trimming cost V 0 bases and J 1 base; bases outside gene matches: 10. The CDR3 protein is CASSQEAGGAGVQETQYF. The CDR3 region has the DNA TGTGCCAGCAGCCAAGAGGCAGGGGGCGCGGGTGTCCAAGAGACCCAGTACTTC.

The chain has TRBV7-2 and TRBJ1-1; perhaps TRBD1 as D (6 bases). Germline loops: CDR1 SGHTA, CDR2 FQGNSA. The CDR3 is 15 amino acids. V was pared by 3 bases and J by 6 bases, with 17 bases between. The CDR3 sequence is CASSLLQGNYAEAFF. CDR3 coding DNA: TGTGCCAGCAGCTTGTTACAGGGCAATTACGCTGAAGCTTTCTTT. The complete variable domain, with remaining parts taken from reference TRBV7-2 and TRBJ1-1, reads GAGVSQSPSNKVTEKGKDVELRCDPISGHTALYWYRQSLGQGLEFLIYFQGNSAPDKSGLPSDRFSAERTGGSVSTLTIQRTQQEDSAVYLCASSLLQGNYAEAFFGQGTRLTVV.

V gene TRBV10-1 combines with J gene TRBJ2-7; 9 bases are shared with TRBD1. V gave up 7 bases and J gave up 0 bases; unmatched junction bases: 7. Per the germline V gene, CDR1 is WNHNN and CDR2 is SYGVQD (reference sequence). The CDR3 contains 15 residues. CDR3: CASKLDRGSSYEQYF. Here the CDR3 DNA reads TGCGCCAGCAAGTTGGACAGGGGAAGCTCCTACGAGCAGTACTTC.

The rearrangement joins TRBV11-2 to TRBJ2-3; TRBD2 matches at 8 bases. V shed 3 bases, J shed 2 bases, and the junction held 4 bases outside the gene matches. The length of the CDR3 is 15 residues. The germline V gene has CDR1 SGHAT and CDR2 FQNNGV. Here the CDR3 DNA reads TGTGCCAGCAGCTTCGCGGGGGGCCTCACAGATACGCAGTATTTT. Amino acids: CASSFAGGLTDTQYF.

This clone has only one observation. In DNA form, the CDR3 reads TGTGCCAGCAGTTACGGCCCGGGATCTAATGAAAAACTGTTTTTT. This encodes CASSYGPGSNEKLFF. This chain uses TRBV6-5 with TRBJ1-4, with D uncertain. Trimming pared 2 bases from V and 3 bases from J, leaving 10 bases between. Per the germline V gene, CDR1 is MNHEY and CDR2 is SVGAGI. The CDR3 runs to 15 residues.

This clone was picked up one time. The V and J genes are TRBV18 and TRBJ1-3, with TRBD1 as a possible D gene (6 bases). This CDR3 is built from 12 residues. V was shortened by 5 bases and J by 7 bases, with 9 bases between the two germline ends. CDR1 is KGHSH and CDR2 is LQKENI in the germline V gene. CDR3 DNA: TGTGCCAGCTCAGGGGACACCAACACCATATATTTT. Encoded protein: CASSGDTNTIYF.

The chain links TRBV11-2 to TRBJ1-2; 9 nucleotides match TRBD1. The CDR3 spans 15 residues. Per germline, CDR1 SGHAT and CDR2 FQNNGV. V lost 1 base to trimming and J lost 5 bases; unmatched junction nucleotides: 5. As DNA, the CDR3 is TGTGCCAGCAGCTTAGGGGACAGGGCTGGGTATGGCTACACCTTC. It codes for CASSLGDRAGYGYTF.

The CDR3 spells CAWSLLAGGETQYF. The CDR3 DNA reads TGTGCCTGGAGCCTTCTAGCGGGGGGGGAGACCCAGTACTTC. The genes are TRBV30 and TRBJ2-5; 12 bases fit TRBD2. The CDR3 totals 14 residues. CDR1 GTSNPN and CDR2 SVGIG come from the germline V gene (reference sequence). The V and J ends lost 3 bases and 5 bases, in that order; junction bases with no gene match: 4.

This clone appeared once. This chain uses TRBV19 with TRBJ2-1, with D possibly matching TRBD2 (5 bases). The germline V gene encodes CDR1 LNHDA and CDR2 SQIVND (reference sequence). With 2 bases removed from V and 2 bases from J, the gap between germline ends came to 10 bases. The CDR3 is 15 residues long. In DNA form, the CDR3 reads TGTGCCAGTAGTATACTAGCCGCTGCCTACAATGAGCAGTTCTTC. Protein: CASSILAAAYNEQFF.

The chain combines TRBV5-1 with TRBJ2-7, with TRBD1 matching over 10 bases. Germline values: CDR1 SGHRS, CDR2 YFSETQ. Trimming cost V 0 bases and J 6 bases; bases outside gene matches: 9. This CDR3 comprises 16 residues. DNA for the CDR3: TGCGCCAGCAGCTTGGGAACGGGACAGGGGTTAAGCGAGCAGTACTTC. Encoded protein: CASSLGTGQGLSEQYF.

This sequence joins TRBV23-1 and TRBJ1-4; the match to TRBD1 covers 8 bases. TRBV23-1 is designated an ORF whose function remains uncertain. Losses at the gene ends were 2 bases for V and 8 bases for J; bases not matched to a gene: 22. The CDR3 runs 20 residues. CDR3 coding DNA: TGCGCCAGCAGTCAAACAACCGACAGGGGAAACAGGAGGTGGGGAGAAAAACTGTTTTTT. Translating gives CASSQTTDRGNRRWGEKLFF.

This chain links TRBV7-8 with TRBJ2-2; D gene ambiguous. Trimming removed 1 base from V and 6 bases from J, with 9 bases in between. The germline CDR1 and CDR2 sequences are SGHVS and FQNEAQ. The CDR3 consists of 14 residues. The DNA for the CDR3 is TGTGCCAGCAGCTTAGGGGCGAGTTCCGGGGAGCTGTTTTTT. Protein product: CASSLGASSGELFF. The full variable domain, completed using reference TRBV7-8 and TRBJ2-2, is GAGVSQSPRYKVAKRGQDVALRCDPISGHVSLFWYQQALGQGPEFLTYFQNEAQLDKSGLPSDRFFAERPEGSVSTLKIQRTQQEDSAVYLCASSLGASSGELFFGEGSRLTVL.

The V and J genes are TRBV2 and TRBJ1-5, with a weak D call TRBD1 (5 bases). This CDR3 has 13 residues. Between the trimmed V and J ends, which lost 6 bases and 3 bases, there was a span of 9 bases. Germline CDR1 and CDR2: SNHLY and FYNNEI. CDR3 bases: TGTGCCAGCAGCGAGGACAACAATCAGCCCCAGCATTTT. This encodes CASSEDNNQPQHF.

This clone was observed a single time. The CDR3 nucleotides are TGTGCCAGCAGCTCCCCTAGCGGGAGGGCGAACACCGGGGAGCTGTTTTTT. It yields the protein CASSSPSGRANTGELFF. The V and J genes are TRBV7-2 and TRBJ2-2, with TRBD2 identical over 12 bases. There are 17 residues in the CDR3. The junction had 3 bases not matched to a gene; V was cut back by 4 bases and J by 0 bases. Germline CDR1 is SGHTA and CDR2 is FQGNSA.

The chain joins TRBV28 to TRBJ2-1; 9 nucleotides match TRBD2. Germline V gene sequence: CDR1 MDHEN, CDR2 SYDVKM. This CDR3 is 16 amino acids long. Trimming took 5 bases from V and 7 from J; bases not matched to a gene: 12. CDR3 protein: CASSPPGSGRSNEQFF. For the CDR3, the DNA is TGTGCCAGCAGTCCCCCGGGTAGCGGGAGATCAAATGAGCAGTTCTTC. Complete variable domain (other parts from reference TRBV28 and TRBJ2-1): DVKVTQSSRYLVKRTGEKVFLECVQDMDHENMFWYRQDPGLGLRLIYFSYDVKMKEKGDIPEGYSVSREKKERFSLILESASTNQTSMYLCASSPPGSGRSNEQFFGPGTRLTVL.

The V gene is TRBV15, the J gene TRBJ1-5; D perhaps matches TRBD1 (6 bases). Germline CDR1 LNHNV, CDR2 YYDKDF (reference sequence). This CDR3 region has 15 residues. Trimming shortened V by 3 bases and J by 1 base, and 10 bases separated the two germline ends. The CDR3 loop reads CATSRHGQSNQPQHF. Written as DNA, the CDR3 is TGTGCCACCAGCAGGCATGGACAGAGCAATCAGCCCCAGCATTTT.

This clone was detected only once. The chain carries TRBV28 and TRBJ1-1, with 9 nucleotides matching TRBD1. The CDR3 contains 16 residues. V lost 5 bases to trimming and J lost 5 bases; unmatched junction nucleotides: 12. Per germline, CDR1 MDHEN and CDR2 SYDVKM. CDR3 bases: TGTGCCAGCAGTCTCCCCTACGGGACAGGGAGTACTGAAGCTTTCTTT. Its protein is CASSLPYGTGSTEAFF.

This clone has a handful of counts. The CDR3 sequence: CAAAGGPLDTQYF. CDR3 in DNA: TGTGCCGCAGCGGGAGGGCCATTAGATACGCAGTATTTT. The V call is TRBV28, the J call TRBJ2-3, with 10 positions matching TRBD2. J was trimmed by 5 bases and V by 11 bases; bases with no gene match: 7. The CDR3 has 13 amino acids. The germline V gene has CDR1 MDHEN and CDR2 SYDVKM.

The CDR3 sequence is CASSQIGQLGYEQYF. The CDR3 DNA reads as TGTGCCAGCAGCCAGATCGGACAACTCGGGTACGAGCAGTACTTC. This chain connects TRBV4-2 to TRBJ2-7; possibly TRBD1 for D (5 bases). The CDR3 is 15 residues long. Trimming left V 3 bases short and J 4 bases short, with 16 bases between. Per germline, CDR1 LGHNA and CDR2 YNFKEQ.

The chain employs TRBV28 and TRBJ2-3, with D possibly being TRBD2 (6 bases). This CDR3 is built from 15 residues. The germline CDR1 and CDR2 sequences are MDHEN and SYDVKM. V was shortened by 5 bases and J by 6 bases, with 18 bases between the two germline ends. The CDR3, as DNA: TGTGCCAGCAGTCCCCCGGGACTGGCGGTTGATACGCAGTATTTT. Amino acids: CASSPPGLAVDTQYF.

The V gene is TRBV5-5, the J gene TRBJ1-4; TRBD1 aligns across 9 bases. The CDR3 length is 16 residues. Germline values: CDR1 SGHKS, CDR2 YYEKEE (reference sequence). Losses at the gene ends were 4 bases for V and 6 bases for J; bases not matched to a gene: 10. CDR3 coding DNA: TGTGCCAGCAGCAACCGTGCACGGACAGGGGATGAAAAACTGTTTTTT. Translated, it gives CASSNRARTGDEKLFF.

The chain links TRBV2 to TRBJ1-1; D remains ambiguous. Trimming took 4 bases from V and 11 from J, leaving 14 bases between them. CDR1 and CDR2 from the germline V gene are SNHLY and FYNNEI. The CDR3 has 12 residues. This CDR3 is CASSAWTAGAFF. In DNA, the CDR3 is TGTGCCAGCAGTGCTTGGACGGCGGGGGCTTTCTTT.